This entry lists 30 T cell receptor beta chains sequenced from one sample in a study of shared clonotypes between healthy human individuals. The method was immunoSEQ multiplex PCR; TCRdb's version includes in-frame clones alone and lacks a portion of them. This table holds a few hundred thousand clones, over 60% found once. Sequencing was done on a sample of PBMCs. These receptors all come from a woman aged 40 to 55 in good health. Some clones in this sample may be carry-over from other donors' samples.

This clone was picked up one time. This sequence joins TRBV5-1 and TRBJ2-5; 8 bases map to TRBD1. V lost 4 bases, J lost 6 bases, and 5 bases stayed unmatched. Per germline, CDR1 SGHRS and CDR2 YFSETQ. The CDR3 spans 13 residues. The DNA of the CDR3 is TGCGCCAGCAGCCGAGACAGGGGCCAGACCCAGTACTTC. Translated, it gives CASSRDRGQTQYF.

The chain couples TRBV6-1 to TRBJ2-3; D tentatively reads TRBD1 or TRBD2 (5 bases each). Trimming removed 2 bases at V and 4 bases at J, with 16 bases between. Germline values: CDR1 MNHNS, CDR2 SASEGT. There are 16 residues in the CDR3. This CDR3 reads CASSESRQSSPDTQYF. CDR3 in DNA: TGTGCCAGCAGTGAAAGTAGACAGTCTAGCCCAGATACGCAGTATTTT.

The CDR3 region has the DNA TGTGCCAGCAGTCCGACACAGTTGTCCATGAACACTGAAGCTTTCTTT. It specifies CASSPTQLSMNTEAFF. The chain couples TRBV14 to TRBJ1-1; no clear D gene. CDR3 length: 16 amino acids. CDR1 is SGHDN and CDR2 is FVKESK in the germline V gene. V was trimmed by 6 bases and J by 0 bases, leaving 17 bases between them. The full variable domain, with the rest looked up from reference TRBV14 and TRBJ1-1, is EAGVTQFPSHSVIEKGQTVTLRCDPISGHDNLYWYRRVMGKEIKFLLHFVKESKQDESGMPNNRFLAERTGGTYSTLKVQPAELEDSGVYFCASSPTQLSMNTEAFFGQGTRLTVV.

V usage is TRBV27 and J usage is TRBJ2-5; D is possibly TRBD1 or TRBD2 (6 bases each). The DNA end favors TRBJ2-7, so the J call may be wrong. The CDR3 spans 16 residues. Germline CDR1 MNHEY, CDR2 SMNVEV (reference sequence). Here the CDR3 reads CASSLRGDGGSYEQYF. CDR3 coding DNA: TGTGCCAGCAGTTTAAGGGGGGATGGGGGATCCTACGAGCAGTACTTC.

Details on this clone: This specimen includes other DNA sequences encoding the same CDR3. The chain's CDR3 is CASSLESSGNTIYF. Here the CDR3 DNA reads TGCGCCAGCAGCCTGGAGTCGTCTGGAAACACCATATATTTT. The chain couples TRBV5-1 to TRBJ1-3; D not certain. The CDR3 runs to 14 residues. The germline V and J ends were trimmed by 4 bases and 1 base, with 9 bases remaining between them. Germline V lookup: CDR1 SGHRS, CDR2 YFSETQ.

J is TRBJ1-2 and V is TRBV5-1, with D uncertain. V was pared by 0 bases and J by 8 bases, with 14 bases between. Germline V lookup: CDR1 SGHRS, CDR2 YFSETQ. The CDR3 loop spans 14 amino acids. The CDR3, as DNA: TGCGCCAGCAGCTTGGCCGAGGGCCGCGGCGGCTACACCTTC. The encoded protein is CASSLAEGRGGYTF.

J is TRBJ2-7 and V is TRBV19; 11 nucleotides match TRBD2. CDR1 is LNHDA, CDR2 SQIVND, per germline (reference sequence). This CDR3 spans 17 amino acids. Trimming took 5 bases from V and 2 from J; bases not matched to a gene: 11. The CDR3 DNA reads TGTGCCAGTAGTGCTCCTCCCGGGACTAGCGGTACCTACGAGCAGTACTTC. Amino acids: CASSAPPGTSGTYEQYF.

The chain combines TRBV27 with TRBJ1-4; D is uncertain. The V gene lost 2 bases and the J gene lost 8 bases, with 24 bases spanning the gap. This CDR3 is 18 amino acids long. In germline, CDR1 is MNHEY, CDR2 SMNVEV (reference sequence). The CDR3 loop reads CASSLAWAGLRKGEKLFF. The DNA for the CDR3 is TGTGCCAGCAGTTTAGCTTGGGCAGGCCTGCGGAAAGGCGAAAAACTGTTTTTT.

The genes are TRBV10-1 and TRBJ2-3; 9 bases line up with TRBD1. Trimming took 6 bases from V and 3 from J; bases not matched to a gene: 7. Germline lookup yields CDR1 WNHNN and CDR2 SYGVQD (reference sequence). The CDR3 extends over 15 amino acids. The CDR3 DNA reads as TGCGCCAGCAGCCGGGACAGGGCCGTGACAGATACGCAGTATTTT. It is translated as CASSRDRAVTDTQYF.

The V gene is TRBV6-6, the J gene TRBJ2-7; 12 bases map to TRBD1. The CDR3 extends over 16 amino acids. Looked up from germline, CDR1 is MNHNY and CDR2 is SVGAGI (reference sequence). J gave up 5 bases and V 2 bases, and 7 bases lay outside the gene matches. The CDR3 protein is CASSYGAGTGGNEQYF. The CDR3 DNA reads TGTGCCAGCAGTTACGGTGCTGGGACAGGGGGCAACGAGCAGTACTTC.

The V and J genes are TRBV5-4 and TRBJ2-7, with 8 bases matching TRBD2. Germline V CDR1 and CDR2: SGHNT, YYREEE (reference sequence). This CDR3 has 15 amino acids. With 3 bases clipped from V and 3 bases from J, the junction kept 8 bases outside the gene matches. In DNA, the CDR3 is TGTGCCAGCAGCTCCAAGACTAGCGCAAACTACGAGCAGTACTTC. Residues: CASSSKTSANYEQYF.

The rearrangement joins TRBV29-1 to TRBJ2-1; D might be TRBD1 (6 bases). V was shortened by 4 bases and J by 1 base, with 11 bases between the two germline ends. Germline lookup yields CDR1 SQVTM and CDR2 ANQGSEA. The CDR3 sequence is 14 residues long. CDR3 coding DNA: TGCAGCGTTGCCCTCAGGGGTTCCTACAATGAGCAGTTCTTC. Translation gives CSVALRGSYNEQFF.

The CDR3, as DNA: TGTGCCAGCAAATTCTCGCGGAATGAGCAGTTCTTC. Translated: CASKFSRNEQFF. V usage is TRBV2 and J usage is TRBJ2-1; D gene ambiguous. V lost 7 bases, J lost 7 bases, and 11 bases lay in between. The CDR3 runs 12 residues. Germline loops: CDR1 SNHLY, CDR2 FYNNEI.

The V call is TRBV28, the J call TRBJ2-7, with D perhaps TRBD1 or TRBD2 (7 bases each). Germline CDR1 is MDHEN and CDR2 is SYDVKM. V was clipped by 7 bases and J by 2 bases, with 12 bases between them. This CDR3 region has 13 residues. Written as DNA, the CDR3 is TGTGCCAGCAAGGGAGGGGGCCCCTACGAGCAGTACTTC. It codes for CASKGGGPYEQYF.

This rearrangement joins TRBV6-6 to TRBJ2-3; 8 nucleotides match TRBD1. CDR1 and CDR2 (germline): MNHNY, SVGAGI (reference sequence). Trimming took 5 bases from V and 5 from J; bases not matched to a gene: 12. The length of the CDR3 is 16 residues. The CDR3 here is CASSPDPGQGIDTQYF. The CDR3 coding sequence is TGTGCCAGCAGTCCCGATCCTGGACAGGGAATAGATACGCAGTATTTT.

This clone was recorded a few times. The J gene is TRBJ2-2, the V gene TRBV10-3; 9 bases are shared with TRBD2. The CDR3 has 14 amino acids. Germline CDR1 is ENHRY and CDR2 is SYGVKD. The V segment lost 6 bases and the J segment 5 bases; nucleotides outside the gene matches: 4. CDR3 sequence: CAIRHSGGTGELFF. The CDR3, as DNA: TGTGCCATCAGGCATAGCGGGGGAACCGGGGAGCTGTTTTTT.

The chain couples TRBV4-1 to TRBJ1-2, with 10 bases fitting TRBD1. Germline V gives CDR1 MGHRA, CDR2 YSYEKL. V trimming: 4 bases; J trimming: 8 bases; junction bases outside the gene matches: 10. The CDR3 covers 15 residues. The CDR3 DNA sequence: TGCGCCAGCAGCCCCGCGAGGGACAGGGGTTACGGCTACACCTTC. Translating gives CASSPARDRGYGYTF.

With respect to this clone: Since a far larger clone is one base different, this is likely a read error. The V and J genes are TRBV4-3 and TRBJ2-4; the D gene is possibly TRBD2 (5 bases). The V gene lost 0 bases and the J gene lost 3 bases, with 15 bases spanning the gap. Germline CDR1 is LGHNA and CDR2 is YSLEER. The CDR3 spans 17 residues. Here the CDR3 reads CASSQEGAVLGKNIQYF. In nucleotides, the CDR3 is TGCGCCAGCAGCCAAGAAGGAGCGGTTCTTGGCAAAAACATTCAGTACTTC.

V gene TRBV11-2 combines with J gene TRBJ2-3; TRBD1 matches at 7 bases. The CDR3 length is 17 residues. Trimming at V came to 3 bases and at J to 2 bases, leaving 11 bases not matched to a gene. Per germline, CDR1 SGHAT and CDR2 FQNNGV. The CDR3 nucleotides are TGTGCCAGCAGCTTCATGGCGGACAGGCTAGTCACAGATACGCAGTATTTT. Amino acids: CASSFMADRLVTDTQYF.

This clone was counted a few times. The gene calls are TRBV9 and TRBJ1-2; D gene unclear. Trimming took 4 bases from V and 2 from J, leaving 9 bases between them. There are 13 residues in the CDR3. The germline V gene encodes CDR1 SGDLS and CDR2 YYNGEE. The CDR3 here is CASSTSRNYGYTF. The CDR3 bases are TGTGCCAGCAGCACTTCTAGAAACTATGGCTACACCTTC.

A single count supports this clone. This likely reflects a read error, since a far larger clone is one base away. This chain joins TRBV5-1 and TRBJ2-7; TRBD2 matches 7 bases. Germline V gene sequence: CDR1 SGHRS, CDR2 YFSETQ. CDR3 size: 15 residues. The chain's CDR3 is CTSSLVGGSGYEQYF. In DNA form, the CDR3 reads TGCACCAGCAGCTTGGTTGGCGGGAGTGGATACGAGCAGTACTTC.

The rearrangement links TRBV6-1 to TRBJ2-6; D is unclear. The CDR3 sequence is 17 residues long. Trimming pared 2 bases from V and 1 base from J, leaving 12 bases between. Germline values: CDR1 MNHNS, CDR2 SASEGT. The CDR3 loop reads CASSESSSSSGANVLTF. As DNA, the CDR3 is TGTGCCAGCAGTGAAAGTAGTTCGAGTTCTGGGGCCAACGTCCTGACTTTC.

This clone was seen ten or more times. The V and J genes are TRBV15 and TRBJ2-5; possibly TRBD2 for D (6 bases). CDR1 and CDR2 from the germline V gene are LNHNV and YYDKDF (reference sequence). CDR3 length: 16 residues. Trimming left V 0 bases short and J 5 bases short, with 16 bases between. CDR3 region: CATSRDRGKGWETQYF. DNA for the CDR3: TGTGCCACCAGCAGAGATCGGGGGAAAGGGTGGGAGACCCAGTACTTC.

This clone was found a few times. This rearrangement joins TRBV2 to TRBJ2-5; tentatively, D is TRBD1 (5 bases). This CDR3 spans 11 amino acids. Per germline, CDR1 SNHLY and CDR2 FYNNEI. Trimming took off 6 bases at V and 11 bases at J, with 13 bases between the two ends. DNA of the CDR3: TGTGCCAGCAGACAGGATTACAAGCAGTACTTC. Protein: CASRQDYKQYF.

The V gene is TRBV6-6, the J gene TRBJ2-1; 7 bases are a match to TRBD2. This CDR3 spans 11 amino acids. V dropped 6 bases and J dropped 10; count of bases not matched to a gene: 3. In germline, CDR1 is MNHNY, CDR2 SVGAGI (reference sequence). The CDR3 loop reads CASRGGVEQFF. The CDR3 nucleotides read TGTGCCAGCAGGGGGGGGGTGGAGCAGTTCTTC.

V usage is TRBV9 and J usage is TRBJ2-1; D is tentatively TRBD1 or TRBD2 (7 bases each). Trimming shortened V by 2 bases and J by 8 bases, and 23 bases separated the two germline ends. Germline CDR1 and CDR2: SGDLS and YYNGEE. The CDR3 contains 17 residues. The CDR3 DNA reads as TGTGCCAGCAGCGTCGGGACAGTGACTAGCATTAGGGATGAGCAGTTCTTC. As protein: CASSVGTVTSIRDEQFF.

A word on this clone: A junction end diverges from the germline sequence, so it may reflect a read error. Other DNA sequences in this specimen translate into the identical CDR3. This sequence joins TRBV6-6 and TRBJ2-3; the D gene could be TRBD1 or TRBD2 (5 bases each). Germline V CDR1 and CDR2: MNHNY, SVGAGI (reference sequence). This CDR3 is 12 amino acids long. The CDR3 DNA sequence: TGTGCCAGCAGCGGGGCCACAGACACGCAGTATTTT. Protein: CASSGATDTQYF.

V usage is TRBV5-1 and J usage is TRBJ2-4; 10 bases align to TRBD2. This CDR3 has 15 amino acids. Germline V CDR1 and CDR2: SGHRS, YFSETQ. Trimming at V came to 0 bases and at J to 15 bases, leaving 12 bases not matched to a gene. The CDR3 sequence: CASSLGVPSGSLPYF. CDR3 in DNA: TGCGCCAGCAGCTTGGGTGTCCCTAGCGGGAGTTTACCGTACTTC.

The chain combines TRBV28 with TRBJ2-1; 10 bases are shared with TRBD2. Germline V lookup: CDR1 MDHEN, CDR2 SYDVKM. The length of the CDR3 is 17 residues. V lost 5 bases, J lost 1 base, and 8 bases stayed unmatched. CDR3 loop: CASSLVPGLASYNEQFF. CDR3 in DNA: TGTGCCAGCAGTCTCGTTCCGGGACTAGCGTCCTACAATGAGCAGTTCTTC.

V and J are TRBV27 and TRBJ2-7; 8 bases fit TRBD1. From germline, CDR1 is MNHEY and CDR2 SMNVEV (reference sequence). The CDR3 is made up of 13 amino acids. Trimming at V came to 6 bases and at J to 7 bases, leaving 8 bases not matched to a gene. Written as DNA, the CDR3 is TGTGCCAGCAGCCCGACAGGGGCTTGGGAGCAGTACTTC. Translated: CASSPTGAWEQYF.